These 3 T cell receptor beta chains originate from one sample sequenced in a study of blood T cell repertoires in COVID-19. Clones were sequenced by immunoSEQ multiplex PCR, and TCRdb holds only the in-frame ones, with some missing. The sample yields about 210,000 clones, about 78% seen once. Sequencing was performed on peripheral blood. The receptors shown here come from a woman aged 65 to 85 with acute or convalescent COVID-19.

The rearrangement joins TRBV2 to TRBJ2-2, with a possible D match to TRBD1 (5 bases). Trimming left V 8 bases short and J 0 bases short, with 13 bases between. The CDR3 extends over 15 amino acids. CDR1 SNHLY and CDR2 FYNNEI come from the germline V gene. The CDR3 sequence: CASRVQAANTGELFF. CDR3 DNA sequence: TGTGCCAGCCGTGTACAGGCCGCGAACACCGGGGAGCTGTTTTTT. The variable domain in full, with the rest retrieved from reference TRBV2 and TRBJ2-2, is EPEVTQTPSHQVTQMGQEVILRCVPISNHLYFYWYRQILGQKVEFLVSFYNNEISEKSEIFDDQFSVERPDGSNFTLKIRSTKLEDSAMYFCASRVQAANTGELFFGEGSRLTVL.

This rearrangement joins TRBV4-3 to TRBJ2-3; 8 positions match TRBD2. Trimming cost V 0 bases and J 4 bases; bases outside gene matches: 6. Germline V lookup: CDR1 LGHNA, CDR2 YSLEER. CDR3 size: 16 residues. The CDR3 is CASSQDIRGGADTQYF. DNA for the CDR3: TGCGCCAGCAGCCAAGATATTCGGGGGGGGGCAGATACGCAGTATTTT.

The chain is built from TRBV4-3 and TRBJ2-6, with 9 positions matching TRBD1. The ends lost 1 base at V and 3 bases at J; junction bases unmatched: 7. The CDR3 length is 18 residues. The germline V gene has CDR1 LGHNA and CDR2 YSLEER. The CDR3 spells CASSQVFRQGVGANVLTF. The CDR3, as DNA: TGCGCCAGCAGCCAAGTCTTCAGACAGGGGGTTGGGGCCAACGTCCTGACTTTC.